These T cell receptor beta chains were read from a single sample in a study of T cell responses to AZD1222 COVID-19 vaccine. The repertoire was sequenced with immunoSEQ multiplex PCR; TCRdb's copy has only in-frame clones and lacks some. The repertoire holds almost 55,000 clones, with 84% as singletons. The sample consisted of peripheral blood, taken on day 0 of AZD1222 vaccination. The receptors originated from an adult in good health. The CDR3 runs from the conserved cysteine through the conserved F or W. Each record gives: J gene, V gene, clone size, D gene, CDR3 DNA, CDR3 protein. The D gene is left open where the match is weak. Size is stated for part of the rows, as once, few or many counts, or as a class when the clone is expanded.

TRBJ2-3 TRBV7-9 - TRBD1 TGTGCCAGCAGCTTATTGATAGGGGGGACAGGGACCACAGATACGCAGTATTTT CASSLLIGGTGTTDTQYF
TRBJ2-5 TRBV4-3 - - TGCGCCAGCAGCCAAAGATATCCCCCCGGGGGCCAGTACTTC CASSQRYPPGGQYF
TRBJ2-3 TRBV7-2 - - TGTGCCAGCAGGATCGGAGGGGCTACAGATACGCAGTATTTT CASRIGGATDTQYF
TRBJ2-3 TRBV5-4 - - TGTGCCAGCAGCCCAACCACAGGGAGCACAGATACGCAGTATTTT CASSPTTGSTDTQYF
TRBJ2-4 TRBV11-2 - - TGTGCCAGCACTTATGTAGGTTCTTGGATTCAGTACTTC CASTYVGSWIQYF
TRBJ2-7 TRBV4-2 - - TGTGCCAGCAGCCAAGACCCAACAGGGTACGAGCAGTACTTC CASSQDPTGYEQYF
TRBJ1-1 TRBV19 - - TGTGCCAGTAAGGAATTCCGAAACACTGAAGCTTTCTTT CASKEFRNTEAFF
TRBJ1-5 TRBV19 - - TGTGCCAGTAGTATCGACCGGACAGACAATCAGCCCCAGCATTTT CASSIDRTDNQPQHF
TRBJ1-1 TRBV18 - - TGTGCCAGCTCACCAGTGGATCAGGGCCAAGCTTTCTTT CASSPVDQGQAFF
TRBJ2-7 TRBV5-1 - TRBD1 TGCGCCAGCAGCCCGACAGGGGCGCCGGGCGAGCAGTACTTC CASSPTGAPGEQYF
TRBJ2-4 TRBV3-1/TRBV3-2 - TRBD2 TGTGCCAGCAGCCCTCGGACTAGCGGGGTAAATATAAACATTCAGTACTTC CASSPRTSGVNINIQYF
TRBJ2-1 TRBV28 - - TGTGCCAGCAGTGGGCGACGGGGGACTTCCTACAATGAGCAGTTCTTC CASSGRRGTSYNEQFF
TRBJ2-7 TRBV5-4 - TRBD2 TGTGCCACGGGACTAGCGGGAGTCCCCTCCTACGAGCAGTACTTC CATGLAGVPSYEQYF
TRBJ2-7 TRBV18 few - TGTGCCAGCTCACCAAACCACAGGGACGAGCAGTACTTC CASSPNHRDEQYF
TRBJ1-5 TRBV30 - - TGTGCCTGGACCCGGGGGAGGAATCAGCCCCAGCATTTT CAWTRGRNQPQHF
TRBJ2-1 TRBV29-1 - TRBD1 TGCAGCGTCGTCACCCTGGGACAGGGAGGCGATGAGCAGTTCTTC CSVVTLGQGGDEQFF
TRBJ2-1 TRBV19 - TRBD1 TGTGCCAGTAGTATACTTGCGTTTGGGGACAGGGGAGCTGAGCAGTTCTTC CASSILAFGDRGAEQFF
TRBJ1-5 TRBV4-3 once - TGCGCCAGCAGCCAAGATTTGACGTCTAGCAATCAGCCCCAGCATTTT CASSQDLTSSNQPQHF